Only a few counts were recorded for the clone carrying this T cell receptor (beta chain). CDR1 and CDR2 from the germline V gene are SGHRS and YFSETQ. The CDR3 is 14 residues long. Trimming took off 0 bases at V and 3 bases at J, with 10 bases between the two ends. This entry comes from a study of identical twins' blood T cells. Using its own MiXCR run on the 5' RACE reads, TCRdb lists one record per CDR3 protein. Of a few hundred thousand distinct CDR3 sequences detected, roughly 27% appear once; the ten largest clones hold 6% to 7%. The source material was PBMCs. The V and J genes are TRBV5-1 and TRBJ2-7; tentative D call: TRBD2 (6 bases). This TCR was sampled from a woman aged 18-55 years in good health. The CDR3 sequence: CASSLVDSGYEQYF. The CDR3 DNA sequence: TGCGCCAGCAGCTTGGTCGATAGCGGCTACGAGCAGTACTTC.